This T cell receptor beta chain was captured by sequencing in a study of beta chain features in type 1 diabetes. Study-wide findings and caveats: All four CD4+ subsets of Type 1 diabetes patients contained TCRB CDR3s that were moderately but significantly shorter.

The whole isolated RNA underwent reverse transcription, so sequencing captured expressed TCRB transcripts. Regulatory, naive and central memory T cell samples averaged approximately 3.5 million reads. TCRdb's copy holds only in-frame clones and misses some; the assay was immunoSEQ multiplex PCR. The sample includes about 190,000 clones, 7% to 9% of them seen just once. CDR3 size: 14 residues. CDR1 and CDR2 (germline): KGHSH, LQKENI. Trimming removed 1 base from V and 0 bases from J, with 6 bases in between. In this sample, this clone turned up a few times. Its target is not known. The V gene is TRBV18, the J gene TRBJ2-5, with D hard to call. The sequenced material came from central memory CD4+ T cells from blood. This TCR was sampled from a man between 18 and 29 years old with type 1 diabetes. CDR3 in amino acids: CASSPRADQETQYF. CDR3 in DNA: TGTGCCAGCTCACCACGGGCAGACCAAGAGACCCAGTACTTC.